The 22 T cell receptor beta chains reported below all come from one sample, sequenced in a study of CD8+ T cells in alopecia areata. Noted treatment: oral pan-JAK inhibitor, 5-10 mg twice daily. Sequencing used cDNA as its template, made by extracting RNA and reverse transcribing it. Assay used: immunoSEQ multiplex PCR; TCRdb lists only in-frame clones, some missing. The table has 190,000 or so clones, around 60% seen once. The source material was CD8+ T cells sorted from blood, sampled at week 24, from a patient treated with tofacitinib. The receptors stem from a human donor with alopecia areata.

This clone was observed a handful of times. The chain links TRBV5-1 to TRBJ1-5, with D possibly being TRBD1 (6 bases). Trimming stripped 0 bases from V and 2 bases from J, with 9 bases between. CDR3 length equals 15 residues. In germline, CDR1 is SGHRS, CDR2 YFSETQ. The CDR3 here is CASSLEGGRNQPQHF. In nucleotides, the CDR3 is TGCGCCAGCAGCTTGGAGGGGGGACGCAATCAGCCCCAGCATTTT. Variable domain in full (rest from reference TRBV5-1 and TRBJ1-5): KAGVTQTPRYLIKTRGQQVTLSCSPISGHRSVSWYQQTPGQGLQFLFEYFSETQRNKGNFPGRFSGRQFSNSRSEMNVSTLELGDSALYLCASSLEGGRNQPQHFGDGTRLSIL.

The chain couples TRBV7-8 to TRBJ2-7; 10 bases line up with TRBD2. The trim removed 1 base at V and 4 bases at J, leaving 4 bases unmatched. The germline gives CDR1 SGHVS, CDR2 FQNEAQ. This CDR3 has 15 residues. CDR3 sequence: CASSLVLAGRYEQYF. Here the CDR3 DNA reads TGTGCCAGCAGCTTAGTACTAGCGGGGCGGTACGAGCAGTACTTC.

This chain uses TRBV25-1 with TRBJ2-6; D is ambiguous. Trimming pared 2 bases from V and 12 bases from J, leaving 8 bases between. The CDR3 has 12 residues. In germline, CDR1 is MGHDK, CDR2 SYGVNS. The CDR3 nucleotides are TGTGCCAGCAGTGAAAAGCCTGCCGTCCTGACTTTC. This codes for CASSEKPAVLTF. Variable domain in full (rest from reference TRBV25-1 and TRBJ2-6): EADIYQTPRYLVIGTGKKITLECSQTMGHDKMYWYQQDPGMELHLIHYSYGVNSTEKGDLSSESTVSRIRTEHFPLTLESARPSHTSQYLCASSEKPAVLTFGAGSRLTVL.

The chain employs TRBV13 and TRBJ1-6; 9 bases align to TRBD1. The ends lost 5 bases at V and 10 bases at J; junction bases unmatched: 6. The CDR3 totals 14 residues. Per the germline V gene, CDR1 is PRHDT and CDR2 is FYEKMQ (reference sequence). The CDR3 DNA reads as TGTGCCAGCAGCAAGGGACAGGGACGATCACCCCTCCACTTT. This codes for CASSKGQGRSPLHF.

The rearrangement joins TRBV6-5 to TRBJ2-5; D possibly corresponds to TRBD2 (6 bases). V lost 4 bases, J lost 5 bases, and 11 bases lay in between. This CDR3 comprises 13 residues. Germline values: CDR1 MNHEY, CDR2 SVGAGI. CDR3 sequence reads: CASSSRGWETQYF. In DNA form, the CDR3 reads TGTGCCAGCAGTTCGCGGGGATGGGAGACCCAGTACTTC.

This chain joins TRBV2 and TRBJ2-7; no reliable D call. CDR1 and CDR2 (germline): SNHLY, FYNNEI. The CDR3 has 15 residues. V was pared by 5 bases and J by 3 bases, with 17 bases between. The DNA for the CDR3 is TGTGCCAGCAGTCCCCGTGGATTCGGAAGCTACGAGCAGTACTTC. It yields the protein CASSPRGFGSYEQYF. The full variable domain, rest sourced from reference TRBV2 and TRBJ2-7, is EPEVTQTPSHQVTQMGQEVILRCVPISNHLYFYWYRQILGQKVEFLVSFYNNEISEKSEIFDDQFSVERPDGSNFTLKIRSTKLEDSAMYFCASSPRGFGSYEQYFGPGTRLTVT.

This sequence joins TRBV2 and TRBJ2-1; D unclear. CDR1 SNHLY and CDR2 FYNNEI come from the germline V gene. The CDR3 is 14 residues long. The V end lost 4 bases, the J end lost 4 bases, and 11 bases lay between the germline ends. The CDR3 region has the DNA TGTGCCAGCAGTGGGAAGCTCTGGTACAATGAGCAGTTCTTC. Translation: CASSGKLWYNEQFF.

The chain recombines TRBV13 with TRBJ1-1; tentatively, D is TRBD1 (5 bases). The V and J ends lost 0 bases and 3 bases respectively, with 17 bases between them. CDR3 length: 17 amino acids. In germline, CDR1 is PRHDT, CDR2 FYEKMQ (reference sequence). This CDR3 reads CASSLGLGVGSYTEAFF. As DNA, the CDR3 is TGTGCCAGCAGCTTAGGTCTGGGGGTTGGTTCGTACACTGAAGCTTTCTTT.

The chain employs TRBV7-8 and TRBJ2-3; D is unclear. Germline CDR1 and CDR2: SGHVS and FQNEAQ. The CDR3 runs 13 residues. Trimming stripped 1 base from V and 6 bases from J, with 8 bases between. Written as DNA, the CDR3 is TGTGCCAGCAGCTTAGGCCCTGCGGATACGCAGTATTTT. Amino acid sequence: CASSLGPADTQYF.

The CDR3 sequence is CASSHAGSNQPQHF. In nucleotides, the CDR3 is TGTGCCAGCAGCCACGCGGGTAGCAATCAGCCCCAGCATTTT. The genes are TRBV14 and TRBJ1-5, with unresolved D. The V gene's germline CDR1 is SGHDN and CDR2 FVKESK. CDR3 length: 14 amino acids. With 3 bases removed from V and 0 bases from J, the gap between germline ends came to 6 bases.

V and J are TRBV19 and TRBJ2-5; no reliable D call. CDR3 length: 11 residues. Trimming removed 7 bases from V and 2 bases from J, with 5 bases in between. Germline V gives CDR1 LNHDA, CDR2 SQIVND (reference sequence). CDR3 DNA sequence: TGTGCCAGTATACTTCAAGAGACCCAGTACTTC. It specifies CASILQETQYF.

This clone has only one observation. The chain is built from TRBV25-1 and TRBJ1-6; D unresolved. Per the germline V gene, CDR1 is MGHDK and CDR2 is SYGVNS. The V gene lost 3 bases and the J gene lost 7 bases, with 4 bases spanning the gap. This CDR3 spans 12 amino acids. The CDR3 nucleotides read TGTGCCAGCAGTGAGGGGAATTCACCCCTCCACTTT. Its translation is CASSEGNSPLHF. Full variable domain (remainder filled in from reference TRBV25-1 and TRBJ1-6): EADIYQTPRYLVIGTGKKITLECSQTMGHDKMYWYQQDPGMELHLIHYSYGVNSTEKGDLSSESTVSRIRTEHFPLTLESARPSHTSQYLCASSEGNSPLHFGNGTRLTVT.

This clone was picked up a small number of times. The chain has TRBV7-9 and TRBJ1-1; D is unresolved. Trimming left V 2 bases short and J 5 bases short, with 6 bases between. CDR3 length: 12 amino acids. Germline lookup yields CDR1 SEHNR and CDR2 FQNEAQ (reference sequence). The CDR3 region is CASSLRGTEAFF. Written as DNA, the CDR3 is TGTGCCAGCAGCTTACGGGGAACTGAAGCTTTCTTT.

This clone occurred a few times. The chain recombines TRBV13 with TRBJ1-4; D not certain. CDR1 and CDR2 (germline): PRHDT, FYEKMQ (reference sequence). Trimming took off 3 bases at V and 6 bases at J, with 11 bases between the two ends. The CDR3 has 14 amino acids. The CDR3 loop reads CASSFGRRHEKLFF. The CDR3 DNA follows: TGTGCCAGCAGCTTCGGGAGGAGGCATGAAAAACTGTTTTTT.

The gene calls are TRBV5-6 and TRBJ2-5; D is possibly TRBD1 or TRBD2 (6 bases each). The CDR3 covers 12 residues. Germline CDR1 SGHDT, CDR2 YYEEEE. V shed 6 bases and J shed 7 bases, with 13 bases lying between them. The CDR3 DNA follows: TGTGCCAGCATTCGGGGGCGCGGGACCCAGTACTTC. Residues: CASIRGRGTQYF.

The V call is TRBV30, the J call TRBJ2-3; D ambiguous. The CDR3 sequence is 11 residues long. V was trimmed by 1 base and J by 4 bases, leaving 3 bases between them. Germline CDR1 is GTSNPN and CDR2 is SVGIG (reference sequence). The CDR3 coding sequence is TGTGCCTGGAGTGGGTCAGATACGCAGTATTTT. Encoded protein: CAWSGSDTQYF.

This sequence joins TRBV13 and TRBJ1-1; no clear D. The CDR3 is 13 amino acids. The V gene lost 0 bases and the J gene lost 0 bases, with 2 bases spanning the gap. Germline lookup yields CDR1 PRHDT and CDR2 FYEKMQ (reference sequence). The CDR3 sequence: CASSLGVNTEAFF. For the CDR3, the DNA is TGTGCCAGCAGCTTAGGGGTGAACACTGAAGCTTTCTTT. Supplemented by reference TRBV13 and TRBJ1-1, the full variable domain reads AAGVIQSPRHLIKEKRETATLKCYPIPRHDTVYWYQQGPGQDPQFLISFYEKMQSDKGSIPDRFSAQQFSDYHSELNMSSLELGDSALYFCASSLGVNTEAFFGQGTRLTVV.

The rearrangement links TRBV19 to TRBJ1-6, with D unclear. CDR1 and CDR2 from the germline V gene are LNHDA and SQIVND (reference sequence). V dropped 4 bases and J dropped 7 bases, with 5 bases sitting between them. The CDR3 covers 12 residues. CDR3 residues: CASSTGNSPLHF. The CDR3 DNA reads as TGTGCCAGTAGTACAGGCAATTCACCCCTCCACTTT.

The chain couples TRBV11-2 to TRBJ2-3; no firm D call. Germline V gene lookup returns CDR1 SGHAT and CDR2 FQNNGV. CDR3 length: 14 residues. Trimming stripped 1 base from V and 1 base from J, with 6 bases between. CDR3 region: CASSLGKGTDTQYF. The DNA for the CDR3 is TGTGCCAGCAGCTTAGGGAAGGGCACAGATACGCAGTATTTT.

The rearrangement links TRBV29-1 to TRBJ1-1; 12 nucleotides align to TRBD1. Germline lookup yields CDR1 SQVTM and CDR2 ANQGSEA. With 3 bases clipped from V and 6 bases from J, the junction kept 5 bases outside the gene matches. The CDR3 length is 14 residues. This CDR3 is CSVEGTGGFSEAFF. CDR3 in DNA: TGCAGCGTTGAGGGGACAGGGGGCTTCTCTGAAGCTTTCTTT.

Of note for this clone: Other DNA sequences in the same sample also yield this CDR3. The chain has TRBV27 and TRBJ1-5; D uncertain. The CDR3 contains 12 residues. V lost 4 bases and J 4 bases, leaving 5 bases between the germline ends. Looked up from germline, CDR1 is MNHEY and CDR2 is SMNVEV (reference sequence). The CDR3 spells CASSSWNQPQHF. CDR3 DNA sequence: TGTGCCAGCAGTTCGTGGAATCAGCCCCAGCATTTT.

This chain connects TRBV30 to TRBJ2-4; 7 positions agree with TRBD2. Germline V gene sequence: CDR1 GTSNPN, CDR2 SVGIG (reference sequence). With V trimmed by 4 bases and J by 1 base, 7 bases remained unmatched. The CDR3 is 15 residues long. CDR3 in amino acids: CAWNSGGRAKNIQYF. CDR3 coding DNA: TGTGCCTGGAACTCGGGAGGAAGGGCCAAAAACATTCAGTACTTC.